This T cell receptor beta chain was sequenced for a study of post-analysis software for immune sequencing data. The overall study: The study covered relapsing-remitting, secondary progressive and progressive-relapsing courses of multiple sclerosis.

Overall study results and limits: There were roughly five TRBV segments more frequent in patients than controls, and TRBV5-6, TRBV5-1 and TRBV20-1 were among them. Significantly lower normalized Chao1 diversity was found in patients with multiple sclerosis relative to controls.

The CDR3 loop spans 16 amino acids. Germline V gene lookup returns CDR1 MNHEY and CDR2 SMNVEV (reference sequence). Comments on this clonotype: Its specificity is not known.

The TCR beta cDNA libraries contained unique molecular identifiers. One entry per CDR3 protein, called by TCRdb with MiXCR from the PCR reads. The sample includes approximately 440,000 distinct CDR3 sequences, roughly 45% of them seen just once. This rearrangement joins TRBV27 to TRBJ2-5; 8 bases are shared with TRBD1. Matching the DNA end better, TRBJ2-7 makes the J call doubtful. This clonotype was obtained from a girl under 18 with multiple sclerosis. The sequenced sample was blood. CDR3 coding DNA: TGTGCCAGCAGTTTATCGCTTGCCAGGGGGCTTGACGAGCAGTACTTC. It is translated as CASSLSLARGLDEQYF.